This entry lists 2 T cell receptor beta chains sequenced from one sample in a study of blood T cell repertoires in COVID-19. Assay: immunoSEQ multiplex PCR; the TCRdb copy retains only in-frame clones and omits some. This table has 100,000 to 150,000 clones, less than 90% appearing once. Material: peripheral blood. These receptors were collected from a man between 65 and 85 years old with acute or convalescent COVID-19.

The V call is TRBV9, the J call TRBJ1-2, with D uncertain. The CDR3 is 14 amino acids. V shed 0 bases and J shed 2 bases, with 8 bases lying between them. Germline V gives CDR1 SGDLS, CDR2 YYNGEE. The CDR3 loop reads CASSVDQINYGYTF. The CDR3 DNA reads as TGTGCCAGCAGCGTAGATCAAATCAACTATGGCTACACCTTC. Combining the CDR3 with reference TRBV9 and TRBJ1-2 gives the whole variable domain DSGVTQTPKHLITATGQRVTLRCSPRSGDLSVYWYQQSLDQGLQFLIQYYNGEERAKGNILERFSAQQFPDLHSELNLSSLELGDSALYFCASSVDQINYGYTFGSGTRLTVV.

There are a few counts of this clone. The genes are TRBV19 and TRBJ2-5; TRBD1 agrees at 10 bases. The CDR3 sequence is 16 residues long. The junction had 6 bases not matched to a gene; V was cut back by 5 bases and J by 0 bases. Germline CDR1 and CDR2: LNHDA and SQIVND (reference sequence). Here the CDR3 DNA reads TGTGCCAGTAGTCCCTGGACAGGGGGGAACCAAGAGACCCAGTACTTC. Translating it yields CASSPWTGGNQETQYF.